This is a list of T cell receptor beta chains from one sample in a study of Graves' ophthalmopathy and Graves' hyperthyroidism. TCRdb re-derived calls from the multiplex PCR reads in MiXCR, one entry per CDR3 protein. The sample lists more than 1,000,000 distinct CDR3 sequences; 35% to 40% were seen once. The specimen sequenced was peripheral blood or thyroid tissue (not recorded which). These receptors originate from an adult man with Graves' hyperthyroidism. Both conserved end residues are part of each CDR3. D genes are given only for firm matches. A clone size is listed for some rows: how often the clone was seen (once, few, many), or a class if it is expanded.

TGTGCCAGTAACACAGAAGGGAAACAGCCCCAGCATTTT,CASNTEGKQPQHF,TRBV19,TRBJ1-5,NA,NA
TGCGCCACCACCCAAGGGGTACCCGGGGAGCTGTTTTTT,CATTQGVPGELFF,TRBV5-1,TRBJ2-2,NA,many
TGTGCCAGCAGTGATCGGGGGGATCCCCAGCATTTT,CASSDRGDPQHF,TRBV2,TRBJ1-5,NA,few
TGTGCCAGCAGCTTCCAATCGCCAGGAAGGCTAGTGACGGTGAGGGAGACCCAGTACTTC,CASSFQSPGRLVTVRETQYF,TRBV7-2,TRBJ2-5,NA,many
TGTGCCAGCAGCTTAACTCGGGACACCATATCTTTCTTT,CASSLTRDTISFF,TRBV7-3,TRBJ1-1,NA,NA
TGCAGTGCTCCCGGGACAGGGGCCTACGAGCAGTACTTC,CSAPGTGAYEQYF,TRBV20-1,TRBJ2-7,TRBD1,NA
TGTGCCAGCAGTGATGAGCCTAGCGGGAGCTACGAGCAGTACTTC,CASSDEPSGSYEQYF,TRBV7-9,TRBJ2-7,TRBD2,NA
TGTGCCAGCAGTTCTTGGACAGGGGGCTACGCCGGGGAGCTGTTTTTT,CASSSWTGGYAGELFF,TRBV25-1,TRBJ2-2,TRBD1,few
TGTGCCAGCAGCGGGGTAGGGACAGGGGATCAGCCCCAGCATTTT,CASSGVGTGDQPQHF,TRBV9,TRBJ1-5,TRBD1,NA
TGTGCCAGTTCGGTCGGGACAAATACCGGGGAGCTGTTTTTT,CASSVGTNTGELFF,TRBV7-6,TRBJ2-2,NA,many
TGTGCCAGCAGCCCGACCATAGCGGGAGGGCCCGGGGAGCTGTTTTTT,CASSPTIAGGPGELFF,TRBV7-2,TRBJ2-2,TRBD2,few
TGTGCCAGCAGCTTAGGGCCAGCTTCTGGAAACACCATATATTTT,CASSLGPASGNTIYF,TRBV7-3,TRBJ1-3,NA,many
TGTGCCAGTAGAGAGTTCGGTGGGCTGCGTGTTAGCAATCAGCCCCAGCATTTT,CASREFGGLRVSNQPQHF,TRBV19,TRBJ1-5,NA,NA
TGTGCCAGTAGTATCGCGGATCAAGAGACCCAGTACTTC,CASSIADQETQYF,TRBV19,TRBJ2-5,NA,NA
TGTGCCATCAGTGATGCCTACCTTGGGAATGAGCAGTTCTTC,CAISDAYLGNEQFF,TRBV10-3,TRBJ2-1,NA,NA
TGTGCCAGCAGTTTATCAGGACTGCTTGAACTGTTTTTT,CASSLSGLLELFF,TRBV12-3/TRBV12-4,TRBJ1-4,NA,NA
TGCGCCAGCAGCTTGGCCGGGTCCAACTACGAGCAGTACTTC,CASSLAGSNYEQYF,TRBV5-1,TRBJ2-7,NA,many
TGTGCCATCAGTGGAGGCGGGTCCAGCTCCTACGAGCAGTACTTC,CAISGGGSSSYEQYF,TRBV10-3,TRBJ2-7,NA,many
TGTGCCAGCAGCGAGGGACGGGAAACCTACGAGCAGTACTTC,CASSEGRETYEQYF,TRBV2,TRBJ2-7,NA,many
TGTGCCAGCAGCCCCCGGGAGGACACCGGGGAGCTGTTTTTT,CASSPREDTGELFF,TRBV9,TRBJ2-2,TRBD2,NA
TGTGCCAGCAGCCACCCTGGACACCGTCCTGAAGCTTTCTTT,CASSHPGHRPEAFF,TRBV9,TRBJ1-1,NA,many
TGTGCCAGCAGTTTGAGGTGGCAGGGAGACGAGCAGTACTTC,CASSLRWQGDEQYF,TRBV12-3/TRBV12-4,TRBJ2-7,NA,NA
TGTGCCATCAGATCCGGGACAGGGAACTACGAGCAGTACTTC,CAIRSGTGNYEQYF,TRBV10-3,TRBJ2-7,TRBD1,NA
TGTGCCAGCAGTTACGAAGTGACTAGCGGGACCCCCGGCGAGCAGTACTTC,CASSYEVTSGTPGEQYF,TRBV6-5,TRBJ2-7,TRBD2,NA
TGTGCCAGCAGCGCGAGAAGATCAGGGCATGAAAAACTGTTTTTT,CASSARRSGHEKLFF,TRBV7-9,TRBJ1-4,NA,NA
TGTGCCAGTAGTGCGCAGGGGCGCGGTGAAAAACTGTTTTTT,CASSAQGRGEKLFF,TRBV19,TRBJ1-4,NA,many